Following are 10 T cell receptor beta chains from one sample sequenced in a study of shared clonotypes between healthy human individuals. Sequencing was performed with immunoSEQ multiplex PCR; in TCRdb, only in-frame clones are kept and a portion is missing. Of 730,000 or so clones detected, 72% appear once; the ten largest clones hold about 1.8%. The sample was memory CD4+ T cells sorted from blood. Subset denoted: CD45RA-negative fraction. The source of these receptors is a woman aged 30 to 39 in good health.

This chain connects TRBV28 to TRBJ1-3; TRBD1 agrees at 9 bases. With 8 bases clipped from V and 0 bases from J, the junction kept 8 bases outside the gene matches. The CDR3 has 16 residues. Germline CDR1 MDHEN, CDR2 SYDVKM. The CDR3 nucleotides read TGTGCCAGCTTCGGGACAGGGACATCCTCTGGAAACACCATATATTTT. Translated, it gives CASFGTGTSSGNTIYF. Using reference TRBV28 and TRBJ1-3 for the parts outside the CDR3, the full variable domain is DVKVTQSSRYLVKRTGEKVFLECVQDMDHENMFWYRQDPGLGLRLIYFSYDVKMKEKGDIPEGYSVSREKKERFSLILESASTNQTSMYLCASFGTGTSSGNTIYFGEGSWLTVV.

The gene calls are TRBV29-1 and TRBJ2-2, with D possibly being TRBD1 (6 bases). Between the trimmed V and J ends, which lost 3 bases and 7 bases, there was a span of 9 bases. Germline CDR1 and CDR2: SQVTM and ANQGSEA. CDR3 length: 12 amino acids. The DNA for the CDR3 is TGCAGCGTTGATTTAGGGGGCGGGGAGCTGTTTTTT. This translates into CSVDLGGGELFF.

This rearrangement joins TRBV10-2 to TRBJ2-5; 9 nucleotides line up with TRBD1. Germline values: CDR1 WSHSY, CDR2 SAAADI. Losses at the gene ends were 7 bases for V and 5 bases for J; bases not matched to a gene: 8. The CDR3 length is 14 residues. CDR3 in DNA: TGCGCCAGCAAAGTAGGGACAGGGATGGAGACCCAGTACTTC. It encodes CASKVGTGMETQYF.

The chain carries TRBV7-9 and TRBJ2-2; the D is unclear. Trimming took 5 bases from V and 2 from J, leaving 15 bases between them. Germline V gene lookup returns CDR1 SEHNR and CDR2 FQNEAQ (reference sequence). This CDR3 contains 16 residues. The CDR3 region is CASSPLRRTNTGELFF. CDR3 DNA sequence: TGTGCCAGCAGCCCACTCAGAAGAACCAACACCGGGGAGCTGTTTTTT.

The rearrangement joins TRBV6-5 to TRBJ2-7, with D unresolved. V lost 2 bases, J lost 4 bases, and 9 bases lay in between. Germline V gene sequence: CDR1 MNHEY, CDR2 SVGAGI. This CDR3 spans 13 amino acids. The CDR3 is CASSYSRIYEQYF. The CDR3 DNA reads TGTGCCAGCAGTTACAGTAGGATTTACGAGCAGTACTTC.

The chain recombines TRBV7-9 with TRBJ2-7, with 9 bases matching TRBD2. Germline CDR1 SEHNR, CDR2 FQNEAQ (reference sequence). J gave up 3 bases and V 5 bases, and 11 bases lay outside the gene matches. This CDR3 comprises 16 residues. The CDR3 bases are TGTGCCAGCAGCCTCGGGAGGCGGGAGGGACACTACGAGCAGTACTTC. As protein: CASSLGRREGHYEQYF.

The rearrangement joins TRBV4-1 to TRBJ2-7; TRBD2 matches at 10 bases. J was trimmed by 2 bases and V by 2 bases; bases with no gene match: 9. CDR1 is MGHRA and CDR2 is YSYEKL in the germline V gene. The CDR3 length is 17 residues. The CDR3: CASSQLLAGSGPYEQYF. In DNA, the CDR3 is TGCGCCAGCAGCCAATTACTAGCGGGGTCCGGACCCTACGAGCAGTACTTC.

The chain couples TRBV28 to TRBJ1-5, with D hard to call. Per germline, CDR1 MDHEN and CDR2 SYDVKM. V lost 7 bases to trimming and J lost 0 bases, with 16 bases between them. The CDR3 has 16 amino acids. The CDR3 loop is CASNTLSGYSNQPQHF. The CDR3 coding sequence is TGTGCCAGCAATACCCTCTCGGGGTATAGCAATCAGCCCCAGCATTTT. Together with reference TRBV28 and TRBJ1-5, the CDR3 gives the full variable domain: DVKVTQSSRYLVKRTGEKVFLECVQDMDHENMFWYRQDPGLGLRLIYFSYDVKMKEKGDIPEGYSVSREKKERFSLILESASTNQTSMYLCASNTLSGYSNQPQHFGDGTRLSIL.

The chain combines TRBV20-1 with TRBJ2-1; the D gene is possibly TRBD2 (5 bases). The CDR3 is made up of 11 amino acids. Deletions cut 5 bases from V and 9 bases from J, with 11 bases between. Germline CDR1 reads DFQATT; CDR2 reads SNEGSKA (reference sequence). CDR3 bases: TGCAGTGCTCAGAGGGCCCGTGAGCAGTTCTTC. This codes for CSAQRAREQFF.

The J gene is TRBJ1-2, the V gene TRBV6-4; possible D gene TRBD1, 5 bases. This CDR3 contains 14 residues. The ends were cut back, 2 bases at V and 4 bases at J, with 11 bases in the middle. CDR1 is MRHNA and CDR2 is SNTAGT in the germline V gene. CDR3 in DNA: TGTGCCAGCAGTGACGGGGCCGGGGGCTATGGCTACACCTTC. Its protein product is CASSDGAGGYGYTF.